This T cell receptor (beta chain) came from a study of blood T cell repertoires in COVID-19. In the study overall: The samples span acute and convalescent COVID-19 from the United States, Italy and Spain. Sample material is recorded as cDNA or gDNA derived from T cells, B-cell-depleted T cells, or PBMCs.

Original methodology: Nucleated cell number was recorded as an estimate derived from reference gene primer amplification. Assay: immunoSEQ multiplex PCR; the TCRdb copy retains only in-frame clones and omits some. That table furnishes V, J and clone size, whereas the DNA furnished D and trimming. This sample has around 80,000 clones; approximately 86% occur once, and the top ten carry roughly 4.8%. This clonotype originated in a woman aged 80 or older with acute or convalescent COVID-19. Sequenced: peripheral blood.

The CDR3: CSVGTGTVGYEQYF. In nucleotides, the CDR3 is TGCAGCGTAGGCACCGGGACAGTAGGCTACGAGCAGTACTTC. This chain uses TRBV29-1 with TRBJ2-7, with 7 bases matching TRBD1. The junction had 11 bases not matched to a gene; V was cut back by 6 bases and J by 3 bases. From germline, CDR1 is SQVTM and CDR2 ANQGSEA. This CDR3 has 14 amino acids.